Presented here are 14 T cell receptor beta chains from one specimen sequenced in a study of OX40 agonist ivuxolimab in advanced cancers. Repertoires were generated with immunoSEQ multiplex PCR, while TCRdb's copy carries only in-frame clones and drops some. The sample records tens of thousands of clones, approximately 90% being singletons. The starting material was CD4+ or CD8+ T cells sorted from blood, obtained in a trial of the OX40 agonist ivuxolimab. The receptors shown here come from an adult with an advanced solid tumor such as melanoma, head and neck, liver or kidney cancer.

The chain combines TRBV5-1 with TRBJ2-1; D might be TRBD1 or TRBD2, each matching 6 bases. The V and J ends lost 3 bases and 9 bases respectively, with 13 bases between them. CDR3 length equals 13 residues. Germline V gives CDR1 SGHRS, CDR2 YFSETQ. CDR3: CASSSLGGGEQFF. CDR3 DNA sequence: TGCGCCAGCAGCTCCTTAGGGGGAGGTGAGCAGTTCTTC.

The gene calls are TRBV2 and TRBJ1-2; TRBD1 matches 7 bases. After removal of 6 bases from V and 3 bases from J, the junction contained 4 bases not matched to a gene. Germline CDR1 SNHLY, CDR2 FYNNEI. This CDR3 region has 13 residues. CDR3: CASRRGQDYGYTF. The CDR3 DNA sequence: TGTGCCAGCAGACGAGGACAGGACTATGGCTACACCTTC. Full variable domain (remainder filled in from reference TRBV2 and TRBJ1-2): EPEVTQTPSHQVTQMGQEVILRCVPISNHLYFYWYRQILGQKVEFLVSFYNNEISEKSEIFDDQFSVERPDGSNFTLKIRSTKLEDSAMYFCASRRGQDYGYTFGSGTRLTVV.

CDR3 sequence (DNA): TGCGCCAGCAGCCAGCCGAGTAGAGATACGCAGTATTTT. It is translated as CASSQPSRDTQYF. J is TRBJ2-3 and V is TRBV4-3; no reliable D call. The CDR3 runs to 13 residues. The V gene lost 3 bases and the J gene lost 5 bases, with 9 bases spanning the gap. Per germline, CDR1 LGHNA and CDR2 YSLEER.

This clone has just a few counts. The V and J genes are TRBV19 and TRBJ2-3; no clear D. The CDR3 spans 14 residues. V lost 10 bases, J lost 0 bases, and 14 bases lay in between. From germline, CDR1 is LNHDA and CDR2 SQIVND (reference sequence). CDR3 DNA: TGTGCCACTAAAGGTCAAACTAGCACAGATACGCAGTATTTT. This sequence encodes CATKGQTSTDTQYF.

This sequence joins TRBV19 and TRBJ1-4; D is unclear. CDR3 size: 12 residues. Trimming pared 5 bases from V and 8 bases from J, leaving 9 bases between. The germline V gene has CDR1 LNHDA and CDR2 SQIVND (reference sequence). CDR3 sequence reads: CASSPLGEKLFF. The CDR3 bases are TGTGCCAGTAGTCCATTAGGCGAAAAACTGTTTTTT.

The chain couples TRBV18 to TRBJ1-2; 10 positions agree with TRBD1. Germline V gene data show CDR1 as KGHSH and CDR2 as LQKENI. The CDR3 has 14 residues. The V gene end was trimmed by 3 bases and the J gene end by 6 bases; junction bases not matched to a gene: 4. CDR3: CASSPYGQGDGYTF. CDR3 nucleotide sequence: TGTGCCAGCTCACCTTACGGACAGGGGGATGGCTACACCTTC.

The V gene is TRBV4-3, the J gene TRBJ2-5; 7 nucleotides line up with TRBD2. Losses at the gene ends were 0 bases for V and 5 bases for J; bases not matched to a gene: 6. This CDR3 comprises 15 residues. Germline V lookup: CDR1 LGHNA, CDR2 YSLEER. The CDR3 loop is CASSQDLAGGETQYF. DNA of the CDR3: TGCGCCAGCAGCCAAGATCTGGCCGGGGGGGAGACCCAGTACTTC.

The rearrangement links TRBV18 to TRBJ2-7; 9 nucleotides line up with TRBD1. Germline V lookup: CDR1 KGHSH, CDR2 LQKENI. The CDR3 contains 14 residues. V lost 2 bases, J lost 3 bases, and 2 bases stayed unmatched. The CDR3 coding sequence is TGTGCCAGCTCACCAAGACAGGGGGTCTACGAGCAGTACTTC. Translating it yields CASSPRQGVYEQYF.

This clone was seen just once. The genes are TRBV5-8 and TRBJ1-6, with 7 bases aligning to TRBD1. CDR1 is SGHTS, CDR2 YDEGEE, per germline. V lost 3 bases and J lost 0; bases outside the gene matches: 6. CDR3 length: 17 residues. The CDR3 is CASSSGQTSSYNSPLHF. The CDR3 DNA reads as TGTGCCAGCAGCTCGGGACAGACGAGCTCCTATAATTCACCCCTCCACTTT.

This chain connects TRBV10-1 to TRBJ2-7; TRBD2 matches 8 bases. With 6 bases clipped from V and 0 bases from J, the junction kept 4 bases outside the gene matches. The germline V gene has CDR1 WNHNN and CDR2 SYGVQD (reference sequence). The CDR3 length is 14 residues. The CDR3 reads CASRDGTSSYEQYF. CDR3 bases: TGCGCCAGCAGGGACGGGACTAGCTCCTACGAGCAGTACTTC.

This chain uses TRBV9 with TRBJ1-1; 7 bases match TRBD1. The length of the CDR3 is 14 residues. J gave up 8 bases and V 0 bases, and 7 bases lay outside the gene matches. Germline CDR1 and CDR2: SGDLS and YYNGEE. The CDR3 region has the DNA TGTGCCAGCAGCGTAGGTCCTGAGACAGGGGAAGCTTTCTTT. As protein: CASSVGPETGEAFF.

V gene TRBV7-7 combines with J gene TRBJ2-1; 13 bases align to TRBD2. CDR3 length equals 15 residues. The V gene end was trimmed by 3 bases and the J gene end by 6 bases; junction bases not matched to a gene: 2. CDR1 is SSHAT and CDR2 is FNYEAQ in the germline V gene (reference sequence). CDR3 nucleotide sequence: TGTGCCAGCAGCTTGGGACTAGCGGGGACCAATGAGCAGTTCTTC. Translating gives CASSLGLAGTNEQFF.

The rearrangement links TRBV19 to TRBJ2-2; 8 bases are a match to TRBD2. Germline V gives CDR1 LNHDA, CDR2 SQIVND (reference sequence). The CDR3 is 16 residues long. V shed 3 bases and J 7 bases; nucleotides not matched to a gene: 10. The CDR3 here is CASSIPRRGADGELFF. The DNA for the CDR3 is TGTGCCAGTAGTATCCCGAGGCGGGGGGCTGACGGGGAGCTGTTTTTT. Supplemented by reference TRBV19 and TRBJ2-2, the full variable domain reads DGGITQSPKYLFRKEGQNVTLSCEQNLNHDAMYWYRQDPGQGLRLIYYSQIVNDFQKGDIAEGYSVSREKKESFPLTVTSAQKNPTAFYLCASSIPRRGADGELFFGEGSRLTVL.

The chain is built from TRBV27 and TRBJ2-2; D ambiguous. Deletions cut 5 bases from V and 8 bases from J, with 18 bases between. CDR1 is MNHEY, CDR2 SMNVEV, per germline (reference sequence). The CDR3 loop spans 15 amino acids. DNA of the CDR3: TGTGCCAGCAGTCCCCTCGGACGGATTCGGGGGGAGCTGTTTTTT. It encodes CASSPLGRIRGELFF.